This T cell receptor beta chain comes out of a study of blood T cell repertoires in COVID-19. As for the study in general: PBMCs, B-cell-depleted T cells, or T cells provided the cDNA or gDNA that made up the material.

With 8 bases removed from V and 1 base from J, the gap between germline ends came to 21 bases. CDR1 LGHNT and CDR2 FRNRAP come from the germline V gene. This CDR3 has 17 amino acids. Assay used: immunoSEQ multiplex PCR; TCRdb lists only in-frame clones, some missing. The table shows a few hundred thousand clones, with roughly 80% occurring only once. The sample comprised peripheral blood. This sequence originates from a woman younger than 30 with acute or convalescent COVID-19. V usage is TRBV12-5 and J usage is TRBJ2-4; maybe TRBD1 (6 bases). The CDR3 DNA sequence: TGTGCTAGTTCCATCTCCACAGGGTTGGGGGCCAAAAACATTCAGTACTTC. Its protein is CASSISTGLGAKNIQYF.